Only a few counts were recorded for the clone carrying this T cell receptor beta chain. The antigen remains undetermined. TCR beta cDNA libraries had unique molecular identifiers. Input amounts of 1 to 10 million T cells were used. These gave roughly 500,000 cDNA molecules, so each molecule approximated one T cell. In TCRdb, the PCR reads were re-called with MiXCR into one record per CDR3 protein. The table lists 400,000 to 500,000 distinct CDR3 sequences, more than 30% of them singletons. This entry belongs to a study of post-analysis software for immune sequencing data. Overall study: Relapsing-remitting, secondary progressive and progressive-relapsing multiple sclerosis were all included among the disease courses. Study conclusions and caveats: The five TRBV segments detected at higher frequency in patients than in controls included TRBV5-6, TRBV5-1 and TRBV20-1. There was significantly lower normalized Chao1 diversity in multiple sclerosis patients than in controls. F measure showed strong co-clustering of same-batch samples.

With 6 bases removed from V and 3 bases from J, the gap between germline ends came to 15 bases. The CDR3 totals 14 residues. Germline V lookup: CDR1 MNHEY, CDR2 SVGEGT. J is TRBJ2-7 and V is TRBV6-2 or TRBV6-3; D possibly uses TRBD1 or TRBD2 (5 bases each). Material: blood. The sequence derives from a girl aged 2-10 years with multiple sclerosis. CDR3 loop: CASSRLGTYYEQYF. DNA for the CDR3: TGTGCCAGCAGCCGCCTGGGGACGTACTACGAGCAGTACTTC.